The 20 T cell receptor beta chains listed next were all sequenced from one sample in a study of blood T cell repertoires in COVID-19. Sequenced by immunoSEQ multiplex PCR; TCRdb stores in-frame clones only, minus some. The sample contains about 240,000 clones, around four fifths of which appear only once. What was sequenced was peripheral blood. The receptors come from a young man who had recovered from COVID-19.

This rearrangement joins TRBV4-1 to TRBJ2-5, with a weak D call TRBD1 (6 bases). CDR3 length equals 13 residues. Germline V CDR1 and CDR2: MGHRA, YSYEKL. V lost 4 bases and J 4 bases, leaving 10 bases between the germline ends. The CDR3 spells CASSPQGRETQYF. The CDR3 DNA follows: TGCGCCAGCAGCCCACAGGGTCGAGAGACCCAGTACTTC.

This clone was observed a handful of times. V is TRBV2 and J is TRBJ1-4, with 9 positions matching TRBD1. The CDR3 is 15 residues long. Trimming removed 3 bases from V and 8 bases from J; junction bases left unmatched: 7. Germline CDR1 SNHLY, CDR2 FYNNEI. CDR3: CASSEGTGRIEKLFF. In DNA form, the CDR3 reads TGTGCCAGCAGTGAGGGGACAGGGAGAATCGAAAAACTGTTTTTT. Drawing the rest from reference TRBV2 and TRBJ1-4, the complete variable domain is EPEVTQTPSHQVTQMGQEVILRCVPISNHLYFYWYRQILGQKVEFLVSFYNNEISEKSEIFDDQFSVERPDGSNFTLKIRSTKLEDSAMYFCASSEGTGRIEKLFFGSGTQLSVL.

This clone was detected only once. The rearrangement links TRBV4-1 to TRBJ2-2, with D perhaps TRBD2 (6 bases). From germline, CDR1 is MGHRA and CDR2 YSYEKL. This CDR3 comprises 16 residues. Trimming took off 5 bases at V and 0 bases at J, with 13 bases between the two ends. The CDR3 here is CASSILALTNTGELFF. The DNA for the CDR3 is TGCGCCAGCAGCATCCTAGCGCTTACGAACACCGGGGAGCTGTTTTTT.

The V gene is TRBV29-1, the J gene TRBJ1-1; 7 bases agree with TRBD1. V lost 4 bases and J lost 3; bases outside the gene matches: 5. There are 13 residues in the CDR3. Germline V gene sequence: CDR1 SQVTM, CDR2 ANQGSEA. The CDR3 sequence is CSVVGTAHTEAFF. DNA of the CDR3: TGCAGCGTTGTAGGGACAGCGCACACTGAAGCTTTCTTT.

V gene TRBV27 combines with J gene TRBJ2-1; 14 bases line up with TRBD2. Trimming took 6 bases from V and 5 from J; bases not matched to a gene: 0. Germline CDR1 is MNHEY and CDR2 is SMNVEV (reference sequence). The length of the CDR3 is 14 residues. The CDR3 loop is CASRTSGGDNEQFF. CDR3 coding DNA: TGTGCCAGCAGGACTAGCGGGGGGGACAATGAGCAGTTCTTC.

The chain has TRBV28 and TRBJ1-1; no definite D call. CDR3 length: 13 amino acids. Germline V gene sequence: CDR1 MDHEN, CDR2 SYDVKM. Between the trimmed V and J ends, which lost 6 bases and 6 bases, there was a span of 14 bases. Written as DNA, the CDR3 is TGTGCCAGCAGCCGTGGGCGGGGTTCTGAAGCTTTCTTT. This encodes CASSRGRGSEAFF.

The chain combines TRBV5-5 with TRBJ2-7; 9 positions agree with TRBD1. Germline loops: CDR1 SGHKS, CDR2 YYEKEE (reference sequence). The CDR3 is 14 residues long. J gave up 4 bases and V 4 bases, and 6 bases lay outside the gene matches. CDR3 bases: TGTGCCAGCAGCAACCGGGACAGGGTGTACGAGCAGTACGTC. Translating it yields CASSNRDRVYEQYV.

A single count supports this clone. The gene calls are TRBV4-1 and TRBJ1-4; a weak D match, TRBD1 (5 bases). The CDR3 is 15 residues long. Germline V gene sequence: CDR1 MGHRA, CDR2 YSYEKL. V lost 1 base and J 6 bases, leaving 12 bases between the germline ends. The chain's CDR3 is CASSQVGGWDEKLFF. CDR3 DNA: TGCGCCAGCAGCCAAGTGGGGGGGTGGGATGAAAAACTGTTTTTT.

V gene TRBV24-1 combines with J gene TRBJ2-2; TRBD1 is a possible D gene (6 bases). Trimming shortened V by 2 bases and J by 3 bases, and 12 bases separated the two germline ends. Germline CDR1 and CDR2: KGHDR and SFDVKD. The CDR3 sequence is 16 residues long. Here the CDR3 reads CATSDYYRADTGELFF. The DNA of the CDR3 is TGTGCCACCAGTGATTATTACAGGGCCGACACCGGGGAGCTGTTTTTT.

This clone was seen a handful of times. The chain joins TRBV7-6 to TRBJ2-2; the D gene is possibly TRBD1 (8 bases). CDR1 is SGHVS, CDR2 FNYEAQ, per germline. This CDR3 contains 15 residues. The V gene lost 2 bases and the J gene lost 4 bases, with 11 bases spanning the gap. CDR3: CASSLTGGGTGELFF. The CDR3, as DNA: TGTGCCAGCAGCTTAACAGGGGGGGGCACCGGGGAGCTGTTTTTT.

This clone was detected only a few times. This chain connects TRBV10-3 to TRBJ2-2; D possibly corresponds to TRBD2 (5 bases). Trimming took off 4 bases at V and 7 bases at J, with 13 bases between the two ends. The CDR3 is 14 amino acids. Germline-derived CDR1 and CDR2 are ENHRY and SYGVKD. The DNA for the CDR3 is TGTGCCATCAGTGTGGGCGGGTCGGTCGGGGAGCTGTTTTTT. Amino acid sequence: CAISVGGSVGELFF.

V usage is TRBV5-1 and J usage is TRBJ1-1, with D perhaps matching TRBD1 (6 bases). V was trimmed by 3 bases and J by 2 bases, leaving 17 bases between them. The germline CDR1 and CDR2 sequences are SGHRS and YFSETQ. The length of the CDR3 is 16 residues. CDR3 bases: TGCGCCAGCAGCTCCACACTGAACAGGGTCAACACTGAAGCTTTCTTT. It is translated as CASSSTLNRVNTEAFF.

Concerning this clone itself: Within the sample, other DNA sequences also encode this same CDR3. J is TRBJ1-1 and V is TRBV9, with 10 bases matching TRBD1. V lost 4 bases, J lost 3 bases, and 6 bases stayed unmatched. Germline lookup yields CDR1 SGDLS and CDR2 YYNGEE. CDR3 length equals 15 residues. CDR3: CASSPDRGLYTEAFF. Here the CDR3 DNA reads TGTGCCAGCAGCCCCGACAGGGGGCTCTACACTGAAGCTTTCTTT.

The rearrangement uses TRBV2 and TRBJ2-1; 10 bases fit TRBD2. The germline V gene encodes CDR1 SNHLY and CDR2 FYNNEI. The CDR3 has 15 amino acids. V shed 6 bases and J 7 bases; nucleotides not matched to a gene: 9. This CDR3 is CASSGQAGGQNEQFF. Written as DNA, the CDR3 is TGTGCCAGCAGCGGTCAAGCGGGGGGGCAAAATGAGCAGTTCTTC.

The DNA for the CDR3 is TGTGCCAGCAGCTCTCCTGTCCCCGCGGGCTACACCTTC. Protein product: CASSSPVPAGYTF. J is TRBJ1-2 and V is TRBV7-9; D not certain. V was cut by 4 bases and J by 8 bases, with 14 bases left in between. This CDR3 is 13 amino acids long. The germline CDR1 and CDR2 sequences are SEHNR and FQNEAQ (reference sequence).

This chain links TRBV9 with TRBJ2-7; D possibly corresponds to TRBD1 (6 bases). The germline CDR1 and CDR2 sequences are SGDLS and YYNGEE. V lost 3 bases and J 2 bases, leaving 12 bases between the germline ends. The CDR3 is 14 amino acids. The CDR3 sequence: CASSESDSPYEQYV. The CDR3, as DNA: TGTGCCAGCAGCGAGTCGGACAGCCCCTACGAGCAGTACGTC.

The sample holds one count of this clone. CDR3: CASSRQGGNEKLFF. DNA of the CDR3: TGCGCCAGCAGTCGGCAGGGGGGAAATGAAAAACTGTTTTTT. The chain recombines TRBV23-1 with TRBJ1-4; 7 bases are a match to TRBD1. TRBV23-1 is recorded as an ORF, its role being uncertain. The CDR3 covers 14 residues. V shed 4 bases, J shed 5 bases, and the junction held 4 bases outside the gene matches.

The V call is TRBV4-1, the J call TRBJ1-5; D is unclear. The CDR3 contains 16 residues. V lost 0 bases and J lost 0, with 9 bases in between. Germline-derived CDR1 and CDR2 are MGHRA and YSYEKL. Here the CDR3 DNA reads TGCGCCAGCAGCCAAGACCCCCTTTTTAGCAATCAGCCCCAGCATTTT. Residues: CASSQDPLFSNQPQHF.

The chain employs TRBV28 and TRBJ2-4; D unclear. V was cut by 2 bases and J by 0 bases, with 8 bases left in between. CDR1 and CDR2 from the germline V gene are MDHEN and SYDVKM. This CDR3 is built from 15 residues. The CDR3 DNA sequence: TGTGCCAGCAGTTTACGTGCGATAGCCAAAAACATTCAGTACTTC. Translating gives CASSLRAIAKNIQYF.

This chain joins TRBV7-2 and TRBJ2-7; D remains ambiguous. The V and J ends lost 1 base and 1 base respectively, with 8 bases between them. CDR1 and CDR2 (germline): SGHTA, FQGNSA. There are 14 residues in the CDR3. CDR3 sequence (DNA): TGTGCCAGCAGCTTAGGGCTGACATCCTACGAGCAGTACTTC. Translating it yields CASSLGLTSYEQYF.